These T cell receptor beta chains were read from a single sample in a study of T-cell memory formation after mild COVID-19. TCRdb ran MiXCR on the 5' RACE reads and lists one entry per CDR3 protein. The table includes about 130,000 distinct CDR3 sequences, over 15% detected once. The source material was PBMCs or a T cell subset sorted from them (not recorded which). These receptors were taken from a man between 18 and 29 years old who had mild COVID-19 (a few samples of this study predate the infection). Cell type and time point are not known. Both conserved end residues are part of each CDR3. D genes are given only for firm matches. Some rows have no size entry. The others give once, few or many, or a class for an expanded clone.

>TRBD2|TRBV12-3/TRBV12-4|many|TRBJ2-2
CASSLRLAGTGELFF
TGTGCCAGCAGTTTACGACTAGCTGGCACCGGGGAGCTGTTTTTT
>NA|TRBV7-2|NA|TRBJ2-5
CASSLDSGGWETQYF
TGTGCCAGCAGCTTGGACTCAGGGGGGTGGGAGACCCAGTACTTC
>TRBD2|TRBV5-1|NA|TRBJ2-7
CASSLGRGGVEQYF
TGCGCCAGCAGCTTGGGACGGGGGGGCGTCGAGCAGTACTTC
>NA|TRBV20-1|NA|TRBJ1-1
CSAQISTEAFF
TGCAGTGCTCAGATAAGCACTGAAGCTTTCTTT
>NA|TRBV24-1|few|TRBJ1-2
CATSDWRRGGYTF
TGTGCCACCAGTGATTGGCGTCGGGGTGGCTACACCTTC
>TRBD1|TRBV18|few|TRBJ1-1
CASSSVGTGAEAFF
TGTGCCAGCTCATCAGTCGGGACAGGGGCTGAAGCTTTCTTT
>NA|TRBV5-1|once|TRBJ2-7
CASSPTRKGPREQYF
TGCGCCAGCAGCCCCACCCGAAAGGGACCCCGCGAGCAGTACTTC
>NA|TRBV7-9|few|TRBJ2-5
CASSFKTQETQYF
TGTGCCAGCAGCTTTAAGACCCAAGAGACCCAGTACTTC
>NA|TRBV5-1|many|TRBJ2-3
CASSQGTRGSDTQYF
TGCGCCAGCAGCCAAGGGACGAGGGGGTCAGATACGCAGTATTTT
>TRBD2|TRBV20-1|few|TRBJ2-4
CSALFLAGGPKNIQYF
TGCAGTGCCCTCTTCTTAGCGGGGGGGCCTAAAAACATTCAGTACTTC
>NA|TRBV7-2|NA|TRBJ2-5
CASSSYTTGQTQYF
TGTGCCAGCAGCTCTTACACAACCGGTCAGACCCAGTACTTC
>NA|TRBV14|NA|TRBJ1-5
CASSQDLADKGGDSNQPQHF
TGTGCCAGCAGCCAAGATTTGGCCGACAAGGGGGGGGATAGCAATCAGCCCCAGCATTTT
>NA|TRBV6-2/TRBV6-3|NA|TRBJ1-4
CASSYSSQLFF
TGTGCCAGCAGTTATAGTAGCCAACTGTTTTTT
>NA|TRBV7-9|few|TRBJ1-2
CASSFPGTFYGYTF
TGTGCCAGCAGCTTCCCCGGGACGTTCTATGGCTACACCTTC
>TRBD1|TRBV12-3/TRBV12-4|NA|TRBJ1-5
CASTKTLGTGNKDQPQHF
TGTGCCAGCACTAAAACGCTTGGGACAGGGAACAAGGATCAGCCCCAGCATTTT
>NA|TRBV5-5|many|TRBJ2-3
CASSLGGVADTQYF
TGTGCCAGCAGCTTAGGCGGGGTGGCAGATACGCAGTATTTT
>NA|TRBV4-2|few|TRBJ2-3
CASSRLGRGPTDTQYF
TGTGCCAGCAGCCGCCTCGGGCGGGGCCCCACAGATACGCAGTATTTT
>NA|TRBV12-3/TRBV12-4|few|TRBJ1-4
CASSWTVATNEKLFF
TGTGCCAGCAGTTGGACAGTGGCAACTAATGAAAAACTGTTTTTT
>NA|TRBV5-1|NA|TRBJ1-2
CASSWDINYGYTF
TGCGCCAGCAGCTGGGACATTAACTATGGCTACACCTTC
>NA|TRBV3-1|NA|TRBJ2-5
CASSQDEETQYF
TGTGCCAGCAGCCAAGACGAGGAGACCCAGTACTTC
>TRBD1|TRBV6-2/TRBV6-3|few|TRBJ2-6
CASSRDRGAGANVLTF
TGTGCCAGCAGCCGAGACAGGGGAGCTGGGGCCAACGTCCTGACTTTC
>NA|TRBV6-5|NA|TRBJ2-1
CASSYSEGYNEQFF
TGTGCCAGCAGTTACTCGGAGGGTTACAATGAGCAGTTCTTC
>NA|TRBV6-2/TRBV6-3|NA|TRBJ2-7
CASSYSTQGFYEQYF
TGTGCCAGCAGTTACTCGACGCAGGGCTTCTACGAGCAGTACTTC
>TRBD2|TRBV9|few|TRBJ2-3
CASSVAASGRTDTQYF
TGTGCCAGCAGCGTAGCAGCTAGCGGGCGCACAGATACGCAGTATTTT
>NA|TRBV4-3|many|TRBJ2-3
CASSQAGGASTDTQYF
TGCGCCAGCAGCCAAGCTGGAGGGGCGAGCACAGATACGCAGTATTTT
>TRBD2|TRBV2|NA|TRBJ2-3
CASSGLAGSDTQYF
TGTGCCAGCAGCGGACTAGCGGGATCAGATACGCAGTATTTT
>TRBD1|TRBV5-1|NA|TRBJ2-5
CASSLEGAVQETQYF
TGCGCCAGCAGCTTGGAGGGGGCAGTCCAAGAGACCCAGTACTTC
>NA|TRBV5-5|NA|TRBJ1-3
CASSLALGANTIYF
TGTGCCAGCAGCTTGGCCCTCGGAGCAAACACCATATATTTT
>NA|TRBV11-2|few|TRBJ2-3
CASSLGGAGTDTQYF
TGTGCCAGCAGCTTAGGGGGGGCCGGCACAGATACGCAGTATTTT
>NA|TRBV5-1|few|TRBJ2-6
CASSLVGTPAHSGANVLTF
TGCGCCAGCAGCTTGGTGGGGACCCCCGCGCACTCTGGGGCCAACGTCCTGACTTTC
>TRBD1|TRBV15|few|TRBJ2-3
CATSIQGAQTDTQYF
TGTGCCACCAGCATTCAGGGGGCGCAAACAGATACGCAGTATTTT